The following is a TCR beta chain sequence with its context. Antigen specificity is unknown. From the RT-PCR reads, TCRdb called clonotypes with MiXCR, one entry per CDR3 protein. The top ten hold approximately 10% of the sample, which has some 850,000 distinct CDR3 sequences, 15% to 20% seen once. This specimen belongs to a study of response to subunit inactivated influenza vaccine. In germline, CDR1 is MNHNS, CDR2 SASEGT. This CDR3 spans 17 amino acids. With V trimmed by 3 bases and J by 7 bases, 7 bases remained unmatched. Study conclusions and caveats: Seasonal influenza vaccination, on each occasion, was suggested by the authors to recruit few new T cells.

The sample in question was PBMCs from blood, obtained about 5 days after vaccination. This rearrangement joins TRBV6-1 to TRBJ2-2, with 14 positions matching TRBD2. The TCR was taken from a man aged 50 to 59 who received an inactivated influenza vaccine. The CDR3 sequence: CASSETGTSGGYGELFF. The CDR3 nucleotides are TGTGCCAGCAGTGAGACCGGGACTAGCGGGGGTTACGGGGAGCTGTTTTTT.